This T cell receptor beta chain was profiled in a study of human T cells and chemical hapten exposure (dated by TCRdb to the early 2020s). For context, the study as a whole: Libraries were combined into a pool for sequencing, and differences in TCR yield between samples came mainly from small differences in library volumes within the pool. In alopecia patients, the study followed how the peripheral blood TCR repertoire changed in vivo over primary and secondary sensitization to diphenylcyclopropenone (DPC), a hapten. From each blood RNA sample, both TCR alpha and TCR beta chains were sequenced. Study-wide findings and limitations: DPC sensitization did not change the number of TCRs with a frequency above 1 in 1000, and there was no evidence of changes in global repertoire structure. Repeated subsampling changed both the strength of the expansion versus patch-test correlation and the threshold at which that correlation became significant.

In this sample, this clonotype turned up many times. The specificity of this receptor is unknown. No much larger clone is present one base from it, and per-base qualities are unavailable. As encoded in the germline V gene, CDR1 is ENHRY while CDR2 is SYGVKD. V lost 0 bases and J lost 0 bases, and the count of bases not matched to a germline gene is 2. Taken from cysteine to phenylalanine, the CDR3 has 16 residues. Only the CDR3 DNA is retained, 48 bases long and in frame from the first base. Libraries were made using RACE. The run used a NextSeq 500. During library preparation, unique molecular identifiers were attached to individual cDNA molecules so that TCRs could be counted quantitatively and reproducibly. Per the source publication's procedure: A median of approximately 96,000 TCRs per sample was observed, with a range of about 20,000 to 700,000. The Decombinator software suite was used to annotate the V, J and CDR3 of the TCR reads. For the PS versus PT1 abundance plots, all samples were subsampled to the same number of TCRs (28,000). TCRs were defined as expanded if absent before sensitization and observed at least eight times at the 2-week time point. TCRdb reanalyzed the raw reads on its own, using fastp at Q25 for trimming and MiXCR for clone calling, and kept in-frame beta chains. Under each unique CDR3 protein, matching rows form one entry showing the most common genes and DNA. These V and J calls originate from TCRdb's pipeline instead of the authors' own analysis. The sample includes tens of thousands of distinct CDR3 sequences, with about 10% observed a single time. Together, the top ten hold 2.9% of the sample.

Per the publication, the time point label means: healthy volunteer bleed at 2 weeks. Total RNA was extracted from unfractionated whole blood that had been collected in Tempus Blood RNA tubes. As TCR sequencing controls, about 5 healthy volunteers were used, with blood taken at day 0, 2 weeks and 6 weeks. The sequence was obtained from a female donor in good health. Some clones in this sample may be carry-over from other donors' samples. The sequenced sample consisted of whole blood. The chain is assembled from TRBV10-3 and TRBJ2-3; 8 bases in between match TRBD2. In nucleotide form, the sequence is TGTGCCATCAGTGAGTCTGGCGGGAGGAGCACAGATACGCAGTATTTT. The resulting protein is CAISESGGRSTDTQYF.